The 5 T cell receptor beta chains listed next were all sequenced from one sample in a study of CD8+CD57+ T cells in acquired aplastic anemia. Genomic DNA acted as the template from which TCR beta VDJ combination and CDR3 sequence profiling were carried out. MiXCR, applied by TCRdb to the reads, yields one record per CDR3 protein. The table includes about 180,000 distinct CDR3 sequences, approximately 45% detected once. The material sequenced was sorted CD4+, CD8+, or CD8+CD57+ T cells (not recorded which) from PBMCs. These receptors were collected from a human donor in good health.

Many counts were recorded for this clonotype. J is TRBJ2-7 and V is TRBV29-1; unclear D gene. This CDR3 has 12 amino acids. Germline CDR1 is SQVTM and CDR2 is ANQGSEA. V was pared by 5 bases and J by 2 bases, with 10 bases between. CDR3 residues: CSVSQDTYEQYF. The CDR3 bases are TGCAGCGTTTCCCAAGACACCTACGAGCAGTACTTC.

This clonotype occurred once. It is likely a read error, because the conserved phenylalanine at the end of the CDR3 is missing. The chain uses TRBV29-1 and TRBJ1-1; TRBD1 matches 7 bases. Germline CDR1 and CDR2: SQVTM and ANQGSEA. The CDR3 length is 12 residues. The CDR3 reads CSAEDLTGEAFS. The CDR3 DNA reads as TGCAGCGCTGAAGATTTGACAGGGGAAGCTTTCTCT.

CDR3 region: CASSPRTAEQYF. The CDR3 bases are TGTGCCAGCAGCCCCCGGACGGCCGAGCAGTACTTC. V gene TRBV7-9 combines with J gene TRBJ2-7; no definite D call. V gave up 5 bases and J gave up 6 bases, with 11 bases separating them. Germline CDR1 reads SEHNR; CDR2 reads FQNEAQ (reference sequence). The CDR3 length is 12 residues.

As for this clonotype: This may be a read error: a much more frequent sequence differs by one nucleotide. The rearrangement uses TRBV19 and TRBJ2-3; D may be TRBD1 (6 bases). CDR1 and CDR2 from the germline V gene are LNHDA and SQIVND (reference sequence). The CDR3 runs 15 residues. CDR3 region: CASTPFVGAADTRYF. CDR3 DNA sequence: TGTGCCAGTACCCCATTTGTGGGGGCGGCAGATACGCGGTATTTT.

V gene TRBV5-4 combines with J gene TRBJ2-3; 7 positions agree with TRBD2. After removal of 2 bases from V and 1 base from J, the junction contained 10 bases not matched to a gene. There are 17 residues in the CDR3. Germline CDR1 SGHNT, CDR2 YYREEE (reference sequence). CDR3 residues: CASSFFLTSEGTDTQYF. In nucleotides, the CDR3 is TGTGCCAGCAGCTTCTTCCTAACTAGCGAGGGCACAGATACGCAGTATTTT.